This T cell receptor beta chain was observed in a study of response to subunit inactivated influenza vaccine. Study findings and constraints: After each seasonal influenza vaccination, few new T cells are recruited, the authors suggested.

Using its own MiXCR run on the RT-PCR reads, TCRdb lists one record per CDR3 protein. The table lists more than 550,000 distinct CDR3 sequences, about 11% of them singletons, with roughly 10% in the top ten. The J segment lost 6 bases and the V segment lost 3 bases, leaving 14 bases of the junction unmatched. The germline V gene encodes CDR1 MNHEY and CDR2 SVGEGT. The CDR3 loop spans 18 amino acids. This clonotype was counted only a few times. Its target is not known. The chain couples TRBV6-2 or TRBV6-3 to TRBJ2-1; TRBD2 matches 10 bases. This TCR came from a man aged 45-65 years who received an inactivated influenza vaccine. The sample in question was PBMCs from blood, obtained on the day of vaccination. The CDR3 DNA sequence: TGTGCCAGCAGTTATGCGGCTAGCGGGAGATTTCAGGGCAATGAGCAGTTCTTC. Amino acid sequence: CASSYAASGRFQGNEQFF.